The 31 T cell receptor beta chains below were found in one sample sequenced in a study of T cells in Graves' hyperthyroidism and ophthalmopathy. Amplified regions were TCR beta CDR3 sequences from RNA transcripts. Researchers ran a first-round RT-PCR on the TCR CDR3 using the HTBI primer set. TCRdb itself ran the multiplex PCR reads through MiXCR, one entry per CDR3 protein. The profile shows about 710,000 distinct CDR3 sequences, around 15% of them singletons. The sample taken for sequencing was blood. These receptors all stem from a man between 18 and 35 years old with Graves' hyperthyroidism.

This clonotype was detected only a few times. The gene calls are TRBV28 and TRBJ2-5; D might be TRBD2 (7 bases). Trimming took 8 bases from V and 5 from J, leaving 15 bases between them. The CDR3 is made up of 13 amino acids. Germline CDR1 MDHEN, CDR2 SYDVKM. The CDR3 DNA reads as TGTGCCAGCGGATTTGCGGGGGCGGAGACCCAGTACTTC. This codes for CASGFAGAETQYF.

V and J are TRBV7-9 and TRBJ2-7, with 8 bases lining up with TRBD2. This CDR3 contains 13 residues. Germline CDR1 is SEHNR and CDR2 is FQNEAQ (reference sequence). V trimming: 8 bases; J trimming: 3 bases; junction bases outside the gene matches: 6. DNA for the CDR3: TGTGCCAGCCGGGCTAGCGGGTTCTACGAGCAGTACTTC. Translating it yields CASRASGFYEQYF.

This clonotype showed up just a few times. This sequence joins TRBV20-1 and TRBJ2-1; TRBD2 agrees at 9 bases. V was pared by 3 bases and J by 7 bases, with 7 bases of the junction left unmatched. The germline gives CDR1 DFQATT, CDR2 SNEGSKA (reference sequence). The CDR3 covers 14 residues. The CDR3 region has the DNA TGCAGTGCTAGGGCACTAGCGGGCCTAAATGAGCAGTTCTTC. Amino acid sequence: CSARALAGLNEQFF.

This clonotype was recorded many times. The chain employs TRBV18 and TRBJ2-5; D may match TRBD1 or TRBD2 (5 bases each). Germline V CDR1 and CDR2: KGHSH, LQKENI. The CDR3 is made up of 15 amino acids. V was pared by 3 bases and J by 0 bases, with 11 bases between. The CDR3 region has the DNA TGTGCCAGCTCACCCCGGGACGGATACCAAGAGACCCAGTACTTC. This encodes CASSPRDGYQETQYF.

The chain is built from TRBV10-3 and TRBJ2-5, with D uncertain. The V gene lost 10 bases and the J gene lost 2 bases, with 11 bases spanning the gap. Germline V lookup: CDR1 ENHRY, CDR2 SYGVKD. The CDR3 is 12 amino acids. CDR3 DNA sequence: TGTGCCACCACCAACCCGCAAGAGACCCAGTACTTC. It is translated as CATTNPQETQYF.

The chain couples TRBV4-1 to TRBJ2-7; no clear D. This CDR3 is 13 amino acids long. V was trimmed by 1 base and J by 2 bases, leaving 6 bases between them. Germline V gives CDR1 MGHRA, CDR2 YSYEKL. The CDR3 DNA follows: TGCGCCAGCAGCCAAGCCCCGACCTACGAGCAGTACTTC. As protein: CASSQAPTYEQYF.

This chain joins TRBV18 and TRBJ2-3; 9 nucleotides align to TRBD2. J gave up 5 bases and V 0 bases, and 3 bases lay outside the gene matches. The CDR3 is 15 residues long. CDR1 and CDR2 from the germline V gene are KGHSH and LQKENI. CDR3 in DNA: TGTGCCAGCTCACCACCCCAGCGGGAGGTAGATACGCAGTATTTT. Residues: CASSPPQREVDTQYF. Looking up the rest from reference TRBV18 and TRBJ2-3 gives the full variable domain: NAGVMQNPRHLVRRRGQEARLRCSPMKGHSHVYWYRQLPEEGLKFMVYLQKENIIDESGMPKERFSAEFPKEGPSILRIQQVVRGDSAAYFCASSPPQREVDTQYFGPGTRLTVL.

This clonotype showed up just a few times. In DNA, the CDR3 is TGCAGCGTCGACTGGGAGTCGGGCGAGCAGTACTTC. The encoded protein is CSVDWESGEQYF. The V call is TRBV29-1, the J call TRBJ2-7, with D perhaps TRBD2 (5 bases). The ends were cut back, 6 bases at V and 6 bases at J, with 15 bases in the middle. CDR1 is SQVTM, CDR2 ANQGSEA, per germline. The CDR3 is 12 amino acids.

In this sample, this clonotype turned up many times. CDR3 region: CASSFAYNEQFF. The CDR3 nucleotides read TGTGCCAGCAGCTTTGCCTACAATGAGCAGTTCTTC. The chain has TRBV7-2 and TRBJ2-1, with unresolved D. Trimming removed 3 bases at V and 2 bases at J, with 2 bases between. The CDR3 extends over 12 amino acids. Germline values: CDR1 SGHTA, CDR2 FQGNSA.

This sequence joins TRBV11-2 and TRBJ2-2; no firm D call. Germline values: CDR1 SGHAT, CDR2 FQNNGV. There are 13 residues in the CDR3. V dropped 4 bases and J dropped 7 bases, with 10 bases sitting between them. The CDR3 protein is CASSSRVDGELFF. The CDR3 coding sequence is TGTGCCAGCAGCTCCCGAGTGGACGGGGAGCTGTTTTTT.

This clonotype was seen only a few times. This rearrangement joins TRBV3-1 to TRBJ2-1; D is possibly TRBD1 or TRBD2 (6 bases each). This CDR3 comprises 17 residues. V lost 0 bases and J lost 4, with 16 bases in between. From germline, CDR1 is LGHDT and CDR2 YNNKEL (reference sequence). The CDR3 sequence: CASSQEGGPRPYNEQFF. The CDR3 nucleotides are TGTGCCAGCAGCCAAGAAGGGGGGCCCCGGCCTTACAATGAGCAGTTCTTC.

The sample holds a few counts of this clonotype. Here the CDR3 reads CASSHLGIGLSYDLHF. In DNA form, the CDR3 reads TGTGCCAGCAGCCACCTAGGTATAGGCTTGTCTTATGACCTCCACTTT. The J gene is TRBJ1-6, the V gene TRBV3-1; no clear D gene. Germline values: CDR1 LGHDT, CDR2 YNNKEL (reference sequence). Trimming removed 3 bases at V and 15 bases at J, with 24 bases between. The length of the CDR3 is 16 residues.

This chain links TRBV20-1 with TRBJ1-2, with D unclear. This CDR3 spans 13 amino acids. The germline V and J ends were trimmed by 3 bases and 3 bases, with 11 bases remaining between them. Germline-derived CDR1 and CDR2 are DFQATT and SNEGSKA (reference sequence). The CDR3 nucleotides read TGCAGTGCTAGTTCGTGGGTTCACTATGGCTACACCTTC. Its translation: CSASSWVHYGYTF.

The chain recombines TRBV7-2 with TRBJ2-5; TRBD2 matches 8 bases. The CDR3 is made up of 16 amino acids. CDR1 is SGHTA and CDR2 is FQGNSA in the germline V gene. V was clipped by 1 base and J by 4 bases; unmatched bases: 8. DNA for the CDR3: TGTGCCAGCAGCTTAGGAGGCCTAGCGGGCTCAGAGACCCAGTACTTC. Encoded protein: CASSLGGLAGSETQYF.

The chain uses TRBV20-1 and TRBJ2-1; TRBD1 matches at 7 bases. The V segment lost 6 bases and the J segment 10 bases; nucleotides outside the gene matches: 15. Germline lookup yields CDR1 DFQATT and CDR2 SNEGSKA (reference sequence). The CDR3 consists of 14 residues. The CDR3 loop is CSAQRTGKTDEQFF. The CDR3 coding sequence is TGCAGTGCACAGAGGACAGGAAAAACCGACGAGCAGTTCTTC.

The chain is built from TRBV10-3 and TRBJ1-1; D gene ambiguous. The CDR3 loop spans 14 amino acids. The germline V gene has CDR1 ENHRY and CDR2 SYGVKD. Trimming cost V 5 bases and J 0 bases, with 10 bases left between them. The CDR3 sequence: CAISPGRLNTEAFF. The CDR3 region has the DNA TGTGCCATCAGTCCGGGCCGACTGAACACTGAAGCTTTCTTT.

This clonotype has ten or more counts. This chain connects TRBV28 to TRBJ1-4, with D perhaps matching TRBD1 (6 bases). The length of the CDR3 is 14 residues. Trimming pared 5 bases from V and 8 bases from J, leaving 15 bases between. CDR1 MDHEN and CDR2 SYDVKM come from the germline V gene. This chain's CDR3 is CASSAGHGREKLFF. CDR3 in DNA: TGTGCCAGCAGTGCGGGACATGGAAGGGAAAAACTGTTTTTT.

About this clonotype itself: A much larger clone lies a single base off, so this may be a read error. The CDR3 nucleotides read TGTGCCCGCAGTTACCCGAGCCGGGGACAAGTGAGCACTGAAGCTTTCTTT. Protein product: CARSYPSRGQVSTEAFF. The chain has TRBV6-5 and TRBJ1-1, with D perhaps matching TRBD1 (6 bases). CDR3 length equals 17 residues. Looked up from germline, CDR1 is MNHEY and CDR2 is SVGAGI.

The chain has TRBV2 and TRBJ1-1; D is perhaps TRBD1 (5 bases). The length of the CDR3 is 14 residues. In germline, CDR1 is SNHLY, CDR2 FYNNEI. Trimming removed 3 bases from V and 5 bases from J, with 13 bases in between. The CDR3 spells CASSEERGVTEAFF. CDR3 in DNA: TGTGCCAGCAGTGAGGAACGGGGCGTTACTGAAGCTTTCTTT.

There are many counts of this clonotype. V is TRBV28 and J is TRBJ2-7; D remains ambiguous. There are 13 residues in the CDR3. Germline-derived CDR1 and CDR2 are MDHEN and SYDVKM. Trimming removed 8 bases at V and 0 bases at J, with 11 bases between. This CDR3 is CASGRGSSYEQYF. The DNA for the CDR3 is TGTGCCAGCGGGCGCGGAAGCTCCTACGAGCAGTACTTC.

This clonotype has at least ten counts. The V call is TRBV28, the J call TRBJ1-2, with unresolved D. Germline V gene data show CDR1 as MDHEN and CDR2 as SYDVKM. With 5 bases removed from V and 0 bases from J, the gap between germline ends came to 16 bases. The CDR3 covers 16 residues. CDR3 DNA: TGTGCCAGCAGTCCCTTAGGAGGGCCTGCTAACTATGGCTACACCTTC. Its translation: CASSPLGGPANYGYTF.

This clonotype was detected many times. At one end the junction does not follow the germline gene, possibly because of a read error. The V call is TRBV24-1, the J call TRBJ2-7; 7 bases fit TRBD1. From germline, CDR1 is KGHDR and CDR2 SFDVKD. This CDR3 has 16 amino acids. The CDR3 sequence: CATSDSTGTASFEQYF. The CDR3 DNA follows: TGTGCCACCAGTGATAGCACCGGGACAGCTTCCTTCGAGCAGTACTTC.

This clonotype has ten or more counts. This chain connects TRBV20-1 to TRBJ1-2, with D perhaps matching TRBD1 (6 bases). Germline V CDR1 and CDR2: DFQATT, SNEGSKA (reference sequence). Trimming stripped 6 bases from V and 8 bases from J, with 13 bases between. This CDR3 contains 11 residues. The chain's CDR3 is CSAQGLGGYTF. The CDR3 nucleotides are TGCAGTGCGCAGGGGCTTGGGGGCTACACCTTC.

This clonotype turned up a few times. The V call is TRBV27, the J call TRBJ2-1; possibly TRBD1 for D (6 bases). With 6 bases removed from V and 12 bases from J, the gap between germline ends came to 21 bases. This CDR3 comprises 14 residues. Germline V gene sequence: CDR1 MNHEY, CDR2 SMNVEV (reference sequence). The chain's CDR3 is CASRGRGQPITQFF. DNA for the CDR3: TGTGCCAGCAGGGGCAGGGGACAACCTATTACGCAGTTCTTC.

For the CDR3, the DNA is TGTGCCAGCAGTTACGGGGGAGGGGTGGGGTACGAGCAGTACTTC. Translation: CASSYGGGVGYEQYF. The genes are TRBV6-2 or TRBV6-3 and TRBJ2-7; 7 bases align to TRBD2. Per germline, CDR1 MNHEY and CDR2 SVGEGT. V shed 2 bases, J shed 4 bases, and the junction held 8 bases outside the gene matches. The CDR3 extends over 15 amino acids.

The table lists this clonotype with a few counts. The chain employs TRBV20-1 and TRBJ1-1, with 8 bases lining up with TRBD1. CDR1 is DFQATT and CDR2 is SNEGSKA in the germline V gene (reference sequence). J was trimmed by 4 bases and V by 5 bases; bases with no gene match: 6. The CDR3 spans 13 residues. As DNA, the CDR3 is TGCAGTGCTCCCAACAGGGGGAGCACTGAAGCTTTCTTT. Its protein is CSAPNRGSTEAFF.

This clonotype was counted at least ten times. The chain uses TRBV12-5 and TRBJ2-1; TRBD2 aligns across 11 bases. In germline, CDR1 is LGHNT, CDR2 FRNRAP. The CDR3 contains 16 residues. Losses at the gene ends were 0 bases for V and 9 bases for J; bases not matched to a gene: 7. This CDR3 reads CASGLVLSGRAAEQFF. Written as DNA, the CDR3 is TGTGCTAGTGGTTTGGTACTTAGCGGGAGGGCCGCTGAGCAGTTCTTC.

The rearrangement links TRBV19 to TRBJ2-3; D unresolved. In germline, CDR1 is LNHDA, CDR2 SQIVND (reference sequence). Trimming stripped 2 bases from V and 0 bases from J, with 9 bases between. This CDR3 has 15 amino acids. The CDR3 spells CASSILPVSTDTQYF. The CDR3 nucleotides are TGTGCCAGTAGTATACTACCTGTTAGCACAGATACGCAGTATTTT.

This clonotype has ten or more counts. This sequence joins TRBV11-2 and TRBJ2-7; D gene ambiguous. There are 16 residues in the CDR3. Germline V gene sequence: CDR1 SGHAT, CDR2 FQNNGV. Trimming took off 1 base at V and 2 bases at J, with 15 bases between the two ends. The CDR3, as DNA: TGTGCCAGCAGCTTAGTTATGGGGAAGAAAACCTACGAGCAGTACTTC. It encodes CASSLVMGKKTYEQYF.

This clonotype turned up a few times. The CDR3 sequence: CASRAGSSVTGELFF. DNA for the CDR3: TGTGCCAGCAGGGCAGGGTCTAGCGTCACCGGGGAGCTGTTTTTT. The V call is TRBV9, the J call TRBJ2-2, with a weak D call TRBD2 (6 bases). This CDR3 has 15 amino acids. The V end was cut by 5 bases, the J end by 4 bases, with 15 bases between. CDR1 and CDR2 (germline): SGDLS, YYNGEE.

This clonotype showed up many times. V and J are TRBV12-3 or TRBV12-4 and TRBJ2-7; TRBD1 matches 7 bases. The CDR3 extends over 14 amino acids. Trimming cost V 4 bases and J 3 bases; bases outside gene matches: 6. CDR3: CASSSPDRSYEQYF. The CDR3 DNA follows: TGTGCCAGCAGTTCCCCGGACAGGAGCTACGAGCAGTACTTC.